Presented here are 26 T cell receptor beta chains from one specimen sequenced in a study of cytomegalovirus exposure and HLA in healthy donors. 60 Vbeta and 13 Jbeta primers were used in PCR. TCRdb's table, derived via immunoSEQ multiplex PCR, lists solely in-frame clones and lacks some. The data show approximately 100,000 clones, with about 70% seen just once and approximately 4.3% held by the top ten. What was sequenced was PBMCs. These receptors all stem from a woman aged 18 to 35 in good health and CMV-seropositive.

The chain combines TRBV12-5 with TRBJ1-2, with D perhaps TRBD1 (6 bases). CDR1 is LGHNT, CDR2 FRNRAP, per germline. CDR3 length: 14 residues. Trimming removed 7 bases at V and 8 bases at J, with 20 bases between. CDR3 DNA sequence: TGTGCTAGTGCCCGGGACACTGGTTCGGGGGGCTACACCTTC. This translates into CASARDTGSGGYTF.

Concerning this clone itself: Other nucleotide sequences in the sample specify the same CDR3. The J gene is TRBJ2-7, the V gene TRBV6-5; 8 bases are shared with TRBD1. CDR3 length equals 15 residues. Germline lookup yields CDR1 MNHEY and CDR2 SVGAGI. V trimming: 0 bases; J trimming: 5 bases; junction bases outside the gene matches: 6. CDR3 DNA sequence: TGTGCCAGCAGTTACTCGAGAGGACAGGGCCACGAGCAGTACTTC. Translated, it gives CASSYSRGQGHEQYF.

The genes are TRBV28 and TRBJ1-5; D is possibly TRBD1 (6 bases). Germline-derived CDR1 and CDR2 are MDHEN and SYDVKM. With 2 bases removed from V and 7 bases from J, the gap between germline ends came to 15 bases. The CDR3 loop spans 15 amino acids. The CDR3 spells CASSLGQGYRQPQHF. DNA for the CDR3: TGTGCCAGCAGTTTAGGGCAGGGGTATAGGCAGCCCCAGCATTTT.

The rearrangement links TRBV29-1 to TRBJ1-2; 11 positions match TRBD1. The CDR3 runs to 15 residues. Germline V gene data show CDR1 as SQVTM and CDR2 as ANQGSEA. V shed 6 bases and J 2 bases; nucleotides not matched to a gene: 8. CDR3: CSVVRTGGANYGYTF. The CDR3 nucleotides read TGCAGCGTGGTTAGGACAGGGGGCGCGAACTATGGCTACACCTTC.

This clone was seen a handful of times. The chain links TRBV7-9 to TRBJ1-4; D might be TRBD1 (5 bases). The germline CDR1 and CDR2 sequences are SEHNR and FQNEAQ (reference sequence). The CDR3 covers 15 residues. Deletions cut 3 bases from V and 4 bases from J, with 12 bases between. CDR3 loop: CASSFGGTGNEKLFF. CDR3 nucleotide sequence: TGTGCCAGCAGCTTTGGGGGGACGGGTAATGAAAAACTGTTTTTT.

The chain combines TRBV29-1 with TRBJ1-2, with unresolved D. The CDR3 runs 14 residues. V was shortened by 1 base and J by 7 bases, with 16 bases between the two germline ends. Germline V CDR1 and CDR2: SQVTM, ANQGSEA. CDR3 in DNA: TGCAGCGTTGAAGTCCAACAGATACCCGGTGGCTACACCTTC. Its protein is CSVEVQQIPGGYTF.

This chain links TRBV27 with TRBJ2-1, with 11 bases identical to TRBD2. The germline V gene encodes CDR1 MNHEY and CDR2 SMNVEV (reference sequence). The CDR3 totals 16 residues. J lost 2 bases, V lost 6 bases, and 6 bases had no gene match. CDR3 coding DNA: TGTGCCAGCAGACCCCTTAGCGGGGGGGCCTACAATGAGCAGTTCTTC. This gives the protein CASRPLSGGAYNEQFF.

The chain links TRBV10-3 to TRBJ1-1, with TRBD1 identical over 12 bases. V trimming: 7 bases; J trimming: 5 bases; junction bases outside the gene matches: 11. Germline-derived CDR1 and CDR2 are ENHRY and SYGVKD. This CDR3 comprises 16 residues. The CDR3: CAITPGTGGGRTEAFF. The CDR3 nucleotides are TGTGCCATCACCCCCGGGACAGGGGGCGGAAGAACTGAAGCTTTCTTT.

This chain links TRBV25-1 with TRBJ2-2, with D unresolved. V was clipped by 3 bases and J by 2 bases, with 10 bases between them. The CDR3 is 15 amino acids. From germline, CDR1 is MGHDK and CDR2 SYGVNS. In DNA, the CDR3 is TGTGCCAGCAGTGAGCCGGGTCCAAACACCGGGGAGCTGTTTTTT. This sequence encodes CASSEPGPNTGELFF.

The rearrangement uses TRBV6-6 and TRBJ2-7; 7 bases are a match to TRBD1. V gave up 5 bases and J gave up 4 bases; unmatched junction bases: 8. The CDR3 consists of 14 residues. Germline CDR1 reads MNHNY; CDR2 reads SVGAGI (reference sequence). As DNA, the CDR3 is TGTGCCAGCAGTAAACCGGGACAGAGTTACGAGCAGTACTTC. Translated, it gives CASSKPGQSYEQYF.

The chain is built from TRBV4-2 and TRBJ2-1; 11 bases map to TRBD2. Germline V CDR1 and CDR2: LGHNA, YNFKEQ. This CDR3 comprises 18 residues. The junction had 12 bases not matched to a gene; V was cut back by 0 bases and J by 8 bases. The CDR3 DNA follows: TGTGCCAGCAGCCAAGATATGATGGCCCGACTAGCGGGATATGAGCAGTTCTTC. Protein sequence: CASSQDMMARLAGYEQFF.

This chain connects TRBV7-8 to TRBJ2-3; 8 bases are a match to TRBD1. Germline-derived CDR1 and CDR2 are SGHVS and FQNEAQ. V was clipped by 5 bases and J by 2 bases; unmatched bases: 12. There are 17 residues in the CDR3. Here the CDR3 reads CASSQGATSWDTDTQYF. The CDR3 bases are TGTGCCAGCAGCCAGGGGGCCACTTCGTGGGACACAGATACGCAGTATTTT.

This chain links TRBV25-1 with TRBJ2-2; D perhaps matches TRBD1 (6 bases). This CDR3 is built from 13 residues. V was cut by 9 bases and J by 0 bases, with 8 bases left in between. Looked up from germline, CDR1 is MGHDK and CDR2 is SYGVNS. Here the CDR3 DNA reads TGTGCCAGTAGGACAGCGAACACCGGGGAGCTGTTTTTT. It specifies CASRTANTGELFF.

V usage is TRBV11-1 and J usage is TRBJ2-7, with D perhaps TRBD2 (6 bases). CDR3 length equals 12 residues. The V gene lost 6 bases and the J gene lost 2 bases, with 8 bases spanning the gap. Germline values: CDR1 SGHAT, CDR2 FQDESV (reference sequence). This chain's CDR3 is CASRGGAYEQYF. The CDR3 DNA is TGTGCCAGCAGGGGGGGAGCCTACGAGCAGTACTTC.

V and J are TRBV11-2 and TRBJ2-7; 10 bases match TRBD1. The trim removed 2 bases at V and 2 bases at J, leaving 3 bases unmatched. Germline V gives CDR1 SGHAT, CDR2 FQNNGV. The CDR3 loop spans 15 amino acids. DNA of the CDR3: TGTGCCAGCAGCTTATCCGGACAGGGGGCCTACGAGCAGTACTTC. Translation gives CASSLSGQGAYEQYF.

The V gene is TRBV4-1, the J gene TRBJ1-1; D unresolved. The CDR3 consists of 14 residues. Germline values: CDR1 MGHRA, CDR2 YSYEKL. V lost 0 bases, J lost 11 bases, and 16 bases lay in between. CDR3 protein: CASSQDFPVLRAFF. DNA of the CDR3: TGCGCCAGCAGCCAAGATTTCCCTGTGCTGAGGGCTTTCTTT.

The CDR3 spells CASRRAWGVGQETQYF. The CDR3 nucleotides read TGCGCCAGCAGGCGAGCTTGGGGAGTCGGCCAAGAGACCCAGTACTTC. The rearrangement links TRBV5-1 to TRBJ2-5, with D possibly TRBD2 on 5 matching bases. The CDR3 is 16 residues long. Germline V gene data show CDR1 as SGHRS and CDR2 as YFSETQ. V was clipped by 5 bases and J by 1 base, with 18 bases between them.

The rearrangement uses TRBV29-1 and TRBJ1-2, with D maybe TRBD1 (6 bases). The CDR3 consists of 13 residues. Trimming stripped 6 bases from V and 2 bases from J, with 13 bases between. The germline CDR1 and CDR2 sequences are SQVTM and ANQGSEA. This CDR3 reads CSVSLGANYGYTF. The CDR3 nucleotides are TGCAGCGTCTCTCTGGGGGCCAACTATGGCTACACCTTC. Based on the CDR3 plus reference TRBV29-1 and TRBJ1-2, the full variable domain is SAVISQKPSRDICQRGTSLTIQCQVDSQVTMMFWYRQQPGQSLTLIATANQGSEATYESGFVIDKFPISRPNLTFSTLTVSNMSPEDSSIYLCSVSLGANYGYTFGSGTRLTVV.

This chain links TRBV10-2 with TRBJ1-5; maybe TRBD1 (6 bases). Germline values: CDR1 WSHSY, CDR2 SAAADI. CDR3 length: 17 amino acids. Between the trimmed V and J ends, which lost 6 bases and 3 bases, there was a span of 21 bases. The CDR3, as DNA: TGCGCCAGCAGCGCAGGAGCCACAGGGATTCCCAATCAGCCCCAGCATTTT. Protein sequence: CASSAGATGIPNQPQHF.

This chain uses TRBV10-1 with TRBJ1-4; perhaps TRBD1 as D (5 bases). Deletions cut 7 bases from V and 8 bases from J, with 14 bases between. The CDR3 runs to 13 residues. Germline lookup yields CDR1 WNHNN and CDR2 SYGVQD (reference sequence). CDR3: CASIQVMPEKLFF. Written as DNA, the CDR3 is TGCGCCAGCATACAGGTCATGCCGGAAAAACTGTTTTTT.

The CDR3 is CAISWGTSGSTEQYF. The CDR3 DNA is TGTGCCATCAGTTGGGGGACTAGCGGGAGTACCGAGCAGTACTTC. V usage is TRBV10-3 and J usage is TRBJ2-7; 14 positions agree with TRBD2. The CDR3 spans 15 residues. CDR1 is ENHRY, CDR2 SYGVKD, per germline. V dropped 5 bases and J dropped 6; count of bases not matched to a gene: 6.

The chain employs TRBV7-2 and TRBJ2-7, with D perhaps TRBD1 (6 bases). CDR1 is SGHTA, CDR2 FQGNSA, per germline. Between the trimmed V and J ends, which lost 2 bases and 3 bases, there was a span of 14 bases. This CDR3 has 15 amino acids. This CDR3 is CASSLWVTGSYEQYF. Written as DNA, the CDR3 is TGTGCCAGCAGCTTATGGGTGACAGGTAGCTACGAGCAGTACTTC. Combining the CDR3 with reference TRBV7-2 and TRBJ2-7 gives the whole variable domain GAGVSQSPSNKVTEKGKDVELRCDPISGHTALYWYRQSLGQGLEFLIYFQGNSAPDKSGLPSDRFSAERTGGSVSTLTIQRTQQEDSAVYLCASSLWVTGSYEQYFGPGTRLTVT.

This clone is a singleton in its sample. This chain links TRBV28 with TRBJ2-7; weak D call: TRBD1 (5 bases). This CDR3 is 13 amino acids long. V lost 2 bases to trimming and J lost 3 bases, with 8 bases between them. Germline-derived CDR1 and CDR2 are MDHEN and SYDVKM. CDR3: CASSLDQGYEQYF. The DNA of the CDR3 is TGTGCCAGCAGTTTAGACCAGGGCTACGAGCAGTACTTC.

V gene TRBV28 combines with J gene TRBJ2-2; D perhaps matches TRBD1 (6 bases). Germline V gives CDR1 MDHEN, CDR2 SYDVKM. CDR3 length: 15 residues. V was cut by 5 bases and J by 4 bases, with 14 bases left in between. The CDR3 region has the DNA TGTGCCAGCAGTCCCTCGACAGGAAGCACCGGGGAGCTGTTTTTT. Translation gives CASSPSTGSTGELFF.

The rearrangement joins TRBV9 to TRBJ2-7; 10 bases align to TRBD1. J lost 4 bases, V lost 0 bases, and 7 bases had no gene match. This CDR3 has 16 amino acids. Germline CDR1 reads SGDLS; CDR2 reads YYNGEE. The CDR3 DNA sequence: TGTGCCAGCAGCGTAGAGACCGGGACAGGGGTGTACGAGCAGTACTTC. Residues: CASSVETGTGVYEQYF.

V is TRBV28 and J is TRBJ2-7; no clear D. Germline V CDR1 and CDR2: MDHEN, SYDVKM. V was pared by 2 bases and J by 2 bases, with 7 bases between. The CDR3 covers 13 residues. CDR3 sequence (DNA): TGTGCCAGCAGTTTACAAGGAGCCTACGAGCAGTACTTC. This translates into CASSLQGAYEQYF.